The T cell receptor beta chain under discussion was sequenced for a study of shared clonotypes between healthy human individuals. General study findings and limits: Donor clonotype sharing was expected to depend on sequencing depth.

This clone showed up just a few times. The antigen is unknown. Trimming removed 4 bases from V and 8 bases from J, with 15 bases in between. The CDR3 is 14 amino acids. CDR1 and CDR2 from the germline V gene are SGHTA and FQGNSA. Data came from immunoSEQ multiplex PCR; TCRdb stores just in-frame clones and leaves some out. The repertoire has about a million clones, about 76% of them found once; the top ten carry about 1.5%. Material for sequencing was memory CD4+ T cells sorted from blood. The subset is: CD45RA-negative fraction. This TCR was sampled from a young man in good health. The V and J genes are TRBV7-2 and TRBJ2-1; D might be TRBD2 (5 bases). The CDR3 nucleotides are TGTGCCAGCAGCTCCAATAGGGCTAGCTATGAGCAGTTCTTC. This sequence encodes CASSSNRASYEQFF.